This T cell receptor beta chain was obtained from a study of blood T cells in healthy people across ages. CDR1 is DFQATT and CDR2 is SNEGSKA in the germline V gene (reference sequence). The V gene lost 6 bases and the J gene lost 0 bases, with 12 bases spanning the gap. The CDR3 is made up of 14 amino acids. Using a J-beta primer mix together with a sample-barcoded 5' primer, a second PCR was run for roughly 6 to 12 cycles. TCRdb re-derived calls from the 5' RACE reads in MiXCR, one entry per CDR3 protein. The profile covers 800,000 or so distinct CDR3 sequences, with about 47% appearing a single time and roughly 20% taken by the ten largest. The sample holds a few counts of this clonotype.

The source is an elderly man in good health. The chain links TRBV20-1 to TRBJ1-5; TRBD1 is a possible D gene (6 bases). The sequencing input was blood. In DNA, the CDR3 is TGCAGTGCATACTCAGGGGATAGCAATCAGCCCCAGCATTTT. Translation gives CSAYSGDSNQPQHF.